These 21 T cell receptor beta chains share one sample of origin, sequenced in a study of graft-versus-host responses after intestinal transplantation. No antigen has been identified for these receptors. Only in-frame clones appear in the TCRdb table, and some are missing; sequencing was by immunoSEQ multiplex PCR. This repertoire shows 30,000 to 40,000 clones, about 93% found once; its top ten account for about 19%. The input for sequencing was unstimulated CD8+ T cells sorted from spleen or lymph node cells, taken before transplant. The receptors here all came from a human donor who was the organ donor for an intestinal transplant.

This clone was seen a handful of times. The chain has TRBV27 and TRBJ1-4; D might be TRBD1 (5 bases). Trimming took off 1 base at V and 5 bases at J, with 11 bases between the two ends. CDR1 and CDR2 (germline): MNHEY, SMNVEV (reference sequence). There are 15 residues in the CDR3. In nucleotides, the CDR3 is TGTGCCAGCAGTTTATGGGCAGGGCCCAATGAAAAACTGTTTTTT. It yields the protein CASSLWAGPNEKLFF. The whole variable domain, filled in from reference TRBV27 and TRBJ1-4, reads EAQVTQNPRYLITVTGKKLTVTCSQNMNHEYMSWYRQDPGLGLRQIYYSMNVEVTDKGDVPEGYKVSRKEKRNFPLILESPSPNQTSLYFCASSLWAGPNEKLFFGSGTQLSVL.

This clone was observed a single time. The genes are TRBV19 and TRBJ1-5; no clear D. CDR1 and CDR2 (germline): LNHDA, SQIVND (reference sequence). V lost 2 bases, J lost 4 bases, and 6 bases lay in between. The CDR3 covers 13 residues. The CDR3 loop is CASSITRNQPQHF. CDR3 DNA sequence: TGTGCCAGTAGTATAACGAGGAATCAGCCCCAGCATTTT.

V is TRBV6-5 and J is TRBJ2-1, with TRBD2 as a possible D gene (5 bases). Germline V gene sequence: CDR1 MNHEY, CDR2 SVGAGI. The CDR3 has 13 amino acids. Trimming left V 4 bases short and J 6 bases short, with 10 bases between. This chain's CDR3 is CASSWGAGNEQFF. The CDR3 DNA is TGTGCCAGCAGTTGGGGAGCAGGCAATGAGCAGTTCTTC.

The J gene is TRBJ2-7, the V gene TRBV27; D is uncertain. Trimming took 3 bases from V and 3 from J, leaving 9 bases between them. Per germline, CDR1 MNHEY and CDR2 SMNVEV (reference sequence). The CDR3 has 13 residues. The CDR3 coding sequence is TGTGCCAGCAGTTTTGGATCCTACTACGAGCAGTACTTC. Translated: CASSFGSYYEQYF.

The chain has TRBV7-2 and TRBJ1-1; a weak D match, TRBD1 (5 bases). V dropped 7 bases and J dropped 11 bases, with 14 bases sitting between them. This CDR3 contains 11 residues. The germline V gene has CDR1 SGHTA and CDR2 FQGNSA. Here the CDR3 DNA reads TGTGCCAGCATCCTAGGGACGGGGGCTTTCTTT. Translating gives CASILGTGAFF.

This chain uses TRBV28 with TRBJ1-5, with 8 bases that match TRBD1. The CDR3 consists of 18 residues. V shed 0 bases and J 0 bases; nucleotides not matched to a gene: 7. Germline CDR1 and CDR2: MDHEN and SYDVKM. The CDR3 loop is CASSLWGTGPYSNQPQHF. The DNA for the CDR3 is TGTGCCAGCAGTTTATGGGGGACAGGCCCTTATAGCAATCAGCCCCAGCATTTT.

The J gene is TRBJ1-5, the V gene TRBV19; D uncertain. Germline loops: CDR1 LNHDA, CDR2 SQIVND (reference sequence). The V and J ends lost 4 bases and 0 bases respectively, with 7 bases between them. The CDR3 has 14 residues. CDR3 sequence reads: CASSKIYSNQPQHF. The CDR3 DNA reads as TGTGCCAGTAGTAAGATCTATAGCAATCAGCCCCAGCATTTT. The whole variable domain, remainder taken from reference TRBV19 and TRBJ1-5, is DGGITQSPKYLFRKEGQNVTLSCEQNLNHDAMYWYRQDPGQGLRLIYYSQIVNDFQKGDIAEGYSVSREKKESFPLTVTSAQKNPTAFYLCASSKIYSNQPQHFGDGTRLSIL.

The gene calls are TRBV2 and TRBJ2-2; the D gene is possibly TRBD2 (6 bases). The CDR3 spans 18 residues. Per the germline V gene, CDR1 is SNHLY and CDR2 is FYNNEI. Between the trimmed V and J ends, which lost 6 bases and 4 bases, there was a span of 24 bases. CDR3: CASRGGTLVSLLTGELFF. The CDR3, as DNA: TGTGCCAGCAGGGGGGGTACACTAGTCTCTCTGCTCACCGGGGAGCTGTTTTTT.

The chain combines TRBV28 with TRBJ2-3; D is undetermined. The length of the CDR3 is 15 residues. Trimming removed 5 bases from V and 0 bases from J, with 12 bases in between. CDR1 and CDR2 from the germline V gene are MDHEN and SYDVKM. Here the CDR3 DNA reads TGTGCCAGCAGTCCGCTTGGAGCTAGCACAGATACGCAGTATTTT. Translation: CASSPLGASTDTQYF.

The chain joins TRBV19 to TRBJ2-1; D is perhaps TRBD2 (6 bases). The CDR3 runs 18 residues. The germline CDR1 and CDR2 sequences are LNHDA and SQIVND (reference sequence). V lost 4 bases to trimming and J lost 0 bases, with 19 bases between them. DNA of the CDR3: TGTGCCAGTAGTAAGCTTTCCGGCGGGACCTACTCCTACAATGAGCAGTTCTTC. Protein sequence: CASSKLSGGTYSYNEQFF.

This clone was seen only once. The chain links TRBV4-3 to TRBJ1-5; D is ambiguous. In germline, CDR1 is LGHNA, CDR2 YSLEER. Trimming stripped 1 base from V and 3 bases from J, with 10 bases between. The length of the CDR3 is 15 residues. CDR3 loop: CASSQVIGFNQPQHF. The CDR3 bases are TGCGCCAGCAGCCAAGTGATAGGGTTCAATCAGCCCCAGCATTTT.

This clone has more than one count but fewer than ten. At the DNA level, this CDR3 is encoded by other sequences in the same sample as well. The genes are TRBV28 and TRBJ2-7; no reliable D call. CDR3 length: 11 amino acids. V gave up 3 bases and J gave up 0 bases, with 0 bases separating them. Germline CDR1 is MDHEN and CDR2 is SYDVKM. This CDR3 is CASSFSYEQYF. CDR3 nucleotides: TGTGCCAGCAGTTTCTCCTACGAGCAGTACTTC. Full variable domain (missing parts from reference TRBV28 and TRBJ2-7): DVKVTQSSRYLVKRTGEKVFLECVQDMDHENMFWYRQDPGLGLRLIYFSYDVKMKEKGDIPEGYSVSREKKERFSLILESASTNQTSMYLCASSFSYEQYFGPGTRLTVT.

Note on this clone: The sample holds other DNA sequences that translate to the same CDR3. The chain carries TRBV27 and TRBJ2-2, with D perhaps being TRBD1 or TRBD2 (5 bases each). V shed 0 bases and J shed 5 bases, with 7 bases lying between them. CDR1 is MNHEY and CDR2 is SMNVEV in the germline V gene (reference sequence). The CDR3 has 14 residues. This CDR3 reads CASSLSRGTGELFF. In DNA, the CDR3 is TGTGCCAGCAGTTTATCGAGGGGTACCGGGGAGCTGTTTTTT.

This chain uses TRBV19 with TRBJ2-7; 7 bases are a match to TRBD2. The ends lost 4 bases at V and 6 bases at J; junction bases unmatched: 3. Germline CDR1 and CDR2: LNHDA and SQIVND (reference sequence). The CDR3 is made up of 12 amino acids. CDR3 sequence (DNA): TGTGCCAGTAGTACAGGACTAGGCGAGCAGTACTTC. Amino acids: CASSTGLGEQYF.

Note on this clone: In this CDR3 the conserved last residue, phenylalanine or tryptophan, is missing, so a read error is likely. The chain has TRBV27 and TRBJ2-3, with 7 positions matching TRBD1. CDR1 is MNHEY, CDR2 SMNVEV, per germline (reference sequence). The CDR3 runs 15 residues. CDR3 protein: CASWAPGQSTDTQYL. The CDR3 DNA sequence: TGTGCCAGCTGGGCCCCGGGACAGAGCACGGATACGCAGTATCTT.

Concerning this clone: This CDR3 is also generated by other DNA sequences in the sample. In DNA form, the CDR3 reads TGTGCCAGCAGTTACGGTGATACCGGGGAGCTGTTTTTT. Its protein is CASSYGDTGELFF. This chain joins TRBV6-5 and TRBJ2-2; D not resolved. Germline V lookup: CDR1 MNHEY, CDR2 SVGAGI. The ends were cut back, 2 bases at V and 5 bases at J, with 6 bases in the middle. The CDR3 is 13 residues long.

This chain connects TRBV21-1 to TRBJ1-1; no check of the table's D call, TRBD1, against the DNA was made. TRBV21-1 is a pseudogene locus. This CDR3 is 14 amino acids long. CDR3 sequence reads: CASSGPPRNTEAFF. The CDR3 DNA is TGTGCCAGCAGCGGCCCCCCCAGAAACACTGAAGCTTTCTTT.

CDR3 residues: CASSQGQGAGNTIYF. In DNA, the CDR3 is TGCGCCAGCAGCCAGGGACAGGGCGCTGGAAACACCATATATTTT. This chain links TRBV4-3 with TRBJ1-3, with 9 bases that match TRBD1. Germline CDR1 and CDR2: LGHNA and YSLEER. The CDR3 contains 15 residues. Trimming removed 3 bases from V and 2 bases from J; junction bases left unmatched: 2.

The chain employs TRBV5-8 and TRBJ2-3; D uncertain. Germline V CDR1 and CDR2: SGHTS, YDEGEE. V dropped 0 bases and J dropped 4 bases, with 12 bases sitting between them. The CDR3 has 15 residues. The CDR3 spells CASSLGQSGADTQYF. Written as DNA, the CDR3 is TGTGCCAGCAGCTTGGGACAAAGTGGGGCAGATACGCAGTATTTT.

This chain joins TRBV28 and TRBJ2-7; TRBD1 matches at 11 bases. Germline lookup yields CDR1 MDHEN and CDR2 SYDVKM. The CDR3 contains 18 residues. V lost 6 bases and J lost 0; bases outside the gene matches: 13. CDR3 sequence reads: CASSWANAGTGGSYEQYF. CDR3 nucleotide sequence: TGTGCCAGCAGCTGGGCCAACGCCGGGACAGGGGGCTCCTACGAGCAGTACTTC.

The chain couples TRBV2 to TRBJ2-7; perhaps TRBD2 as D (6 bases). The CDR3 is 15 amino acids. Germline assignment: CDR1 SNHLY and CDR2 FYNNEI. The ends were cut back, 6 bases at V and 5 bases at J, with 20 bases in the middle. CDR3 nucleotides: TGTGCCAGCAGCGAAACCCCGGGACTCCCCGACGAGCAGTACTTC. As protein: CASSETPGLPDEQYF.